The clone carrying this T cell receptor beta chain appeared a single time. Its antigen is currently unknown. CDR3 size: 13 residues. V lost 5 bases and J lost 6, with 14 bases in between. Looked up from germline, CDR1 is SGHAT and CDR2 is FQDESV (reference sequence). The data belong to a study of cytomegalovirus exposure and HLA in healthy donors. Researchers ran the PCR with 60 Vbeta and 13 Jbeta primers. Data came from immunoSEQ multiplex PCR; TCRdb stores just in-frame clones and leaves some out. The sample contains around 200,000 clones, approximately 86% of which appear only once. Study-level results: The CMV antigen specificity of a few CMV-associated chains was confirmed through in vitro analysis. The authors enumerated under 200 TCR beta chains as linked to cytomegalovirus. In a later analysis, compared with equally common non-associated chains, HLA-associated beta chains were more expanded.

The chain carries TRBV11-1 and TRBJ2-7, with D perhaps TRBD2 (6 bases). The sequence derives from a woman aged 25 to 39 in good health and CMV-seronegative. Sequenced sample: PBMCs. CDR3 region: CASSGTPEVEQYF. For the CDR3, the DNA is TGTGCCAGCAGCGGGACTCCTGAAGTCGAGCAGTACTTC.